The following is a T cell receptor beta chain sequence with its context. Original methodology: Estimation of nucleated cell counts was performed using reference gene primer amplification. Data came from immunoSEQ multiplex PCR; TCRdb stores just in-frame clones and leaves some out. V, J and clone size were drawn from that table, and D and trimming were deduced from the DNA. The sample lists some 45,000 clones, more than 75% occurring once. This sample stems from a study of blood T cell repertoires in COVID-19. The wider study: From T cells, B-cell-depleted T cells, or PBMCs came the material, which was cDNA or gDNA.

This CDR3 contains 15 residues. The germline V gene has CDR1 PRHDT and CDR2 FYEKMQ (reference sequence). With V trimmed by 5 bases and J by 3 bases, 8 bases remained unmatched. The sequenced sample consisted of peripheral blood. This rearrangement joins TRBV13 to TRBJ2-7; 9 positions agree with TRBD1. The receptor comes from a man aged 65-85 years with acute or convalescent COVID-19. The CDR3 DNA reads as TGTGCCAGCAGCAAAGCCACAGGGGGCGGCTACGAGCAGTACTTC. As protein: CASSKATGGGYEQYF.